This T cell receptor beta chain appears in the sequencing data of a study of blood T cell repertoires in COVID-19. In the source study's methods: Amplified reference gene primers provided the basis for estimating nucleated cell counts. The table came from immunoSEQ multiplex PCR; TCRdb's copy has only in-frame clones and leaves some out. V and J calls and clone size are those listed in that table; D and trimming were worked out from the DNA. The sample lists under 250,000 clones, around 82% seen once, with roughly 12% in the top ten. V was cut by 7 bases and J by 5 bases, with 14 bases left in between. CDR1 and CDR2 (germline): SNHLY, FYNNEI. The CDR3 is made up of 14 amino acids.

This clonotype was obtained from a human donor in a cohort sampled during active COVID-19. The chain joins TRBV2 to TRBJ2-2; D is possibly TRBD2 (5 bases). The sample was peripheral blood. The CDR3 is CASKALRETGELFF. The CDR3 DNA reads TGTGCCAGCAAGGCTTTGAGGGAGACCGGGGAGCTGTTTTTT.